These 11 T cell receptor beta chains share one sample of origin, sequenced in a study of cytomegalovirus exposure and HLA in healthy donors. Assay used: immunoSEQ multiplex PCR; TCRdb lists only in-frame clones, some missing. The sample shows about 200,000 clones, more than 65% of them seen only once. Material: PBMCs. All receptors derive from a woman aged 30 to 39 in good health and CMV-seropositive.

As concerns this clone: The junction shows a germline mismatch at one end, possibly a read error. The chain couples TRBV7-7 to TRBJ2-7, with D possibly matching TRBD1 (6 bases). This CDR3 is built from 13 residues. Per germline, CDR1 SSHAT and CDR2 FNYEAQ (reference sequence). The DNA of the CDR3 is TGTGCTAGCAGCTTCTCAGGGGAGTACGAGCAGTACTTC. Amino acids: CASSFSGEYEQYF. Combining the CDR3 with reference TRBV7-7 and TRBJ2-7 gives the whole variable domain GAGVSQSPRYKVTKRGQDVTLRCDPISSHATLYWYQQALGQGPEFLTYFNYEAQPDKSGLPSDRFSAERPEGSISTLTIQRTEQRDSAMYRCASSFSGEYEQYFGPGTRLTVT.

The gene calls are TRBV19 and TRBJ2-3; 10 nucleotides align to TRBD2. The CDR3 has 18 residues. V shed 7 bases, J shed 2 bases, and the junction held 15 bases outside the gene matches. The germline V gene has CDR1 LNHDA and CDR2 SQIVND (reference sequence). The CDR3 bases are TGTGCCAGTAAGCCAAGGGCGAGAGCGGGAGGGACCACAGATACGCAGTATTTT. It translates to CASKPRARAGGTTDTQYF.

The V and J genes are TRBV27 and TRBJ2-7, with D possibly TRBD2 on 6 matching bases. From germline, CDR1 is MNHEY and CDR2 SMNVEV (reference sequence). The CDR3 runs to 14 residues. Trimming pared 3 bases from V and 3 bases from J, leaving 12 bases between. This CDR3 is CASSFGGPFYEQYF. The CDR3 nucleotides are TGTGCCAGCAGTTTTGGAGGGCCCTTCTACGAGCAGTACTTC.

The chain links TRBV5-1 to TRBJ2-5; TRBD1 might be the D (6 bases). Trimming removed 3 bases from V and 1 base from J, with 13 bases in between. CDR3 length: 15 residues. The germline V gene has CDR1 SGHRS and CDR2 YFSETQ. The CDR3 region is CASSSRGSVQETQYF. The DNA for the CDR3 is TGCGCCAGCAGCTCCAGGGGTTCTGTCCAAGAGACCCAGTACTTC. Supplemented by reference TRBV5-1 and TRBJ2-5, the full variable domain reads KAGVTQTPRYLIKTRGQQVTLSCSPISGHRSVSWYQQTPGQGLQFLFEYFSETQRNKGNFPGRFSGRQFSNSRSEMNVSTLELGDSALYLCASSSRGSVQETQYFGPGTRLLVL.

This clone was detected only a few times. DNA for the CDR3: TGTGCCAGCAACCCGCTGACAGGCGGTGGCACTGAAGCTTTCTTT. This translates into CASNPLTGGGTEAFF. This rearrangement joins TRBV2 to TRBJ1-1; D might be TRBD1 (6 bases). Germline CDR1 is SNHLY and CDR2 is FYNNEI. Trimming shortened V by 7 bases and J by 4 bases, and 19 bases separated the two germline ends. The CDR3 loop spans 15 amino acids.

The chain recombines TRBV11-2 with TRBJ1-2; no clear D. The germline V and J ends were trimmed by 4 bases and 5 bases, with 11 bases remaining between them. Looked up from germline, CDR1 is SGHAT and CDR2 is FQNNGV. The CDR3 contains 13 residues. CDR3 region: CASSSIDKYGYTF. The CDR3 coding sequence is TGTGCCAGCAGCTCGATAGACAAGTATGGCTACACCTTC.

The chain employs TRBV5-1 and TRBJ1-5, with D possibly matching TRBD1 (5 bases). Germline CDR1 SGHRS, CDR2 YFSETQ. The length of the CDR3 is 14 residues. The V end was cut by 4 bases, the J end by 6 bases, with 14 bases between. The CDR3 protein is CASSPGREGQPQHF. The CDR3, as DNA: TGCGCCAGCAGCCCGGGCAGGGAAGGTCAGCCCCAGCATTTT.

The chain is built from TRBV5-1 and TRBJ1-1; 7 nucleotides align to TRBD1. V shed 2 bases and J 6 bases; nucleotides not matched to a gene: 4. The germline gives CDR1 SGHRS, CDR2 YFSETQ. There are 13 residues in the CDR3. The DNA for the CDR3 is TGCGCCAGCAGCTTCGACAGGGCCGCTGAAGCTTTCTTT. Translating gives CASSFDRAAEAFF.

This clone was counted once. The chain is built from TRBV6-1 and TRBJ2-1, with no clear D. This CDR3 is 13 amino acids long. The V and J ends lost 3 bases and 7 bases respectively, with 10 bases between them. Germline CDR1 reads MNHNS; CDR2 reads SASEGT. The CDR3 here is CASSEIYRNEQFF. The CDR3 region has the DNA TGTGCCAGCAGTGAGATATATCGGAATGAGCAGTTCTTC.

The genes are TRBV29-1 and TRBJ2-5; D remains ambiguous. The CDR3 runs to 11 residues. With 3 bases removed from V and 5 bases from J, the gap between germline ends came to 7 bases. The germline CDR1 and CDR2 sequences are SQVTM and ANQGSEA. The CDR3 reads CSVEVGETQYF. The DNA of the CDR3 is TGCAGCGTTGAGGTGGGCGAGACCCAGTACTTC.

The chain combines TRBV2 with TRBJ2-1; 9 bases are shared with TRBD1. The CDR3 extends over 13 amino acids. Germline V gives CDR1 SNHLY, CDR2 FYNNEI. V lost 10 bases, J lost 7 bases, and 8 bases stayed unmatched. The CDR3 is CATTGQGPNEQFF. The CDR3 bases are TGTGCCACAACGGGACAGGGACCAAATGAGCAGTTCTTC.